This TCR beta chain was observed in a study of OX40 agonist ivuxolimab in advanced cancers. Study-level information: A mean age of roughly 62 years, range roughly 23 to 85, was recorded, and 70% to 85% were male.

Sequencing was performed with immunoSEQ multiplex PCR; in TCRdb, only in-frame clones are kept and a portion is missing. The profile shows about 61,000 clones, just over 90% of them singletons. V shed 1 base and J 2 bases; nucleotides not matched to a gene: 2. The CDR3 has 15 residues. Looked up from germline, CDR1 is MGHRA and CDR2 is YSYEKL. This sequence originates from an adult with an advanced solid tumor such as melanoma, head and neck, liver or kidney cancer. The chain uses TRBV4-1 and TRBJ2-5; 9 bases align to TRBD2. The sequenced sample was CD4+ or CD8+ T cells sorted from blood, obtained in a trial of the OX40 agonist ivuxolimab. CDR3 nucleotide sequence: TGCGCCAGCAGCCAAGTAACTAGCGGGCAAGAGACCCAGTACTTC. It translates to CASSQVTSGQETQYF.